The 3 T cell receptor beta chains reported below all come from one sample, sequenced in a study of immune heterogeneity within non-small cell lung tumors. As template, the study used bulk tumor genomic DNA at roughly 600 ng per sample. Multiple widely separated biopsies were taken from each primary tumor at surgery. Those enrolled were patients newly diagnosed with untreated non-small cell lung cancer and undergoing curative surgery. TCR beta CDR3 was amplified by multiplex PCR, first round approximately 10 cycles, 32 V and 13 J primers. TCRdb independently ran MiXCR on the multiplex PCR reads; one entry per CDR3 protein. The repertoire holds 2,500 to 3,500 distinct CDR3 sequences, with around 41% as singletons. Sequenced sample: lung tumor tissue. The receptor set was obtained from a woman between 45 and 65 years old with non-small cell lung cancer.

The chain recombines TRBV7-8 with TRBJ2-7, with D possibly matching TRBD1 (6 bases). V shed 5 bases and J shed 5 bases, with 13 bases lying between them. Germline V lookup: CDR1 SGHVS, CDR2 FQNEAQ. This CDR3 region has 13 residues. CDR3 amino acids: CASSPPRQDEQYF. CDR3 nucleotide sequence: TGTGCCAGCAGCCCTCCCCGACAGGACGAGCAGTACTTC.

On this clonotype: The CDR3 ends on some other residue instead of the conserved phenylalanine or tryptophan, so this is likely a read error. The DNA is left out, because the CDR3 cannot be placed on it with certainty; the CDR3 is given as TCRdb lists it. V gene TRBV5-1 combines with J gene TRBJ2-3; the DNA was not compared with TRBD1, the D call given in the table. Both ends counted, the CDR3 spans 18 residues. Germline V CDR1 and CDR2: SGHRS, YFSETQ. This CDR3 reads CASSLGSGQSHYEQYFGP.

V and J are TRBV6-2 or TRBV6-3 and TRBJ1-5; 11 bases are shared with TRBD1. Losses at the gene ends were 7 bases for V and 7 bases for J; bases not matched to a gene: 6. Germline lookup yields CDR1 MNHEY and CDR2 SVGEGT. This CDR3 comprises 14 residues. CDR3 in amino acids: CASTDRGRLQPQHF. The CDR3 region has the DNA TGTGCCAGCACGGACAGGGGGCGTCTGCAGCCCCAGCATTTT.